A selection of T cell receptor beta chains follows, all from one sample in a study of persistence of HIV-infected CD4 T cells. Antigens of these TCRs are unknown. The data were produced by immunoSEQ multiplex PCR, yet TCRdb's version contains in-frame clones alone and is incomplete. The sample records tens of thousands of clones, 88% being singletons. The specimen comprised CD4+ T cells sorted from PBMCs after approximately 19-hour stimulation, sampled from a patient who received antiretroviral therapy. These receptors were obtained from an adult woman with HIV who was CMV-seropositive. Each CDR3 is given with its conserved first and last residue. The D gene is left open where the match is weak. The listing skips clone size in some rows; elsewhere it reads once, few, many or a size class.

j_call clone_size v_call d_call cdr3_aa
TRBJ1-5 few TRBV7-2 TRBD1 CASSLAKGAFQPQHF
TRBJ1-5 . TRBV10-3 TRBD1 CAISEQTGVQPQHF
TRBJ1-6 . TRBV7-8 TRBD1 CASSSDRVGNSPLHF
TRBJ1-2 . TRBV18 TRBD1 CASSLGQGDYGYTF
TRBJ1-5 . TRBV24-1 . CATNQENIYSNQPQHF
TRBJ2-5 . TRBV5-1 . CASSAGRHQETQYF
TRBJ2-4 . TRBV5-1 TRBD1 CASSLKGQENIQYF
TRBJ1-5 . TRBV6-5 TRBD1 CASGTGVYNQPQHF
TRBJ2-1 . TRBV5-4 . CASSLSRGYGNEQFF
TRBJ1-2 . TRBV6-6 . CASSATPPNYGYTF
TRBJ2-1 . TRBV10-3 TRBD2 CAIRPSGGAGNEQFF
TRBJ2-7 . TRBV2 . CASRVDTGYEQYF
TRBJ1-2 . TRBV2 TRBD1 CASSVTQGGGNYGYTF